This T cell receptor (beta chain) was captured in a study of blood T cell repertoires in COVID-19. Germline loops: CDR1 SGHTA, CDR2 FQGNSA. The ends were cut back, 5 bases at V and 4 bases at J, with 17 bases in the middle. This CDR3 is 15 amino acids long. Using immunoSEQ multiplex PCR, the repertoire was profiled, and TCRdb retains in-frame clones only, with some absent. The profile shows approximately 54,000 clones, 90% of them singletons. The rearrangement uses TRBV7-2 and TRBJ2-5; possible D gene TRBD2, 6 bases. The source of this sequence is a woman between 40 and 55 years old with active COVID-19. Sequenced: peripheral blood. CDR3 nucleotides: TGTGCCAGCAGCCTCGGCGGGACGGGTGGAGAGACCCAGTACTTC. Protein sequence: CASSLGGTGGETQYF.